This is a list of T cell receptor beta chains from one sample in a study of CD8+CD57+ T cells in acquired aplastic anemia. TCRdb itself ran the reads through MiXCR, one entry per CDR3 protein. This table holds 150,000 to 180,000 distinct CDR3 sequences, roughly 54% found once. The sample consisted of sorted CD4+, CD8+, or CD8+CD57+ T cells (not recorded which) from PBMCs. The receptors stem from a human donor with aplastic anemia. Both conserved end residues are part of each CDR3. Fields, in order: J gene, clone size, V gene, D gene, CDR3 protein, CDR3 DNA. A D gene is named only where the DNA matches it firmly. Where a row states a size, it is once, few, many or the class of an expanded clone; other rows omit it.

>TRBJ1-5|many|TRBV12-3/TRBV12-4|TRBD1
CASRPGQGGNQPQHF
TGTGCCAGCAGACCGGGACAGGGGGGGAATCAGCCCCAGCATTTT
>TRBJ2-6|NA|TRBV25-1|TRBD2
CASSSGGSSGANVLTF
TGTGCCAGCTCCAGCGGGGGGAGCTCTGGGGCCAACGTCCTGACTTTC
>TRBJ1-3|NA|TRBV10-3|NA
CAIRFTGTGNTIYF
TGTGCCATCAGGTTCACAGGGACTGGAAACACCATATATTTT
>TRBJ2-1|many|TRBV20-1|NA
CSARSENEQFF
TGCAGTGCTAGGTCCGAAAATGAGCAGTTCTTC
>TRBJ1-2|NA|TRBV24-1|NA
CATSDRGAGYGYTF
TGTGCCACCAGTGACAGGGGAGCGGGCTATGGCTACACCTTC
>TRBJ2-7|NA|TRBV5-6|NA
CASSLEQGRRRYEQYF
TGTGCCAGCAGCTTGGAACAGGGTAGGCGACGGTACGAGCAGTACTTC
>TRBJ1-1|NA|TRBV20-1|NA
CSAVGYTEAFF
TGCAGTGCTGTCGGCTACACTGAAGCTTTCTTT
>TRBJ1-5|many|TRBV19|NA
CASSIDLWGGGNQPQHF
TGTGCCAGTAGTATAGATCTATGGGGAGGGGGGAATCAGCCCCAGCATTTT
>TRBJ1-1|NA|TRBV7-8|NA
CASSLKQTPEAFF
TGTGCCAGCAGCTTAAAACAGACCCCTGAAGCTTTCTTT
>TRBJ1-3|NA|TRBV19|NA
CASSWASGNTIYF
TGTGCCAGTAGTTGGGCCTCTGGAAACACCATATATTTT
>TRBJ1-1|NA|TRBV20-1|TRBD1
CSLARGRAVNTEAFF
TGCAGTTTAGCCAGGGGGCGCGCCGTGAACACTGAAGCTTTCTTT
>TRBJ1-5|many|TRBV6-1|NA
CASSEGRTVLSNQPQHF
TGTGCCAGCAGTGAGGGCAGGACAGTCCTCAGCAATCAGCCCCAGCATTTT
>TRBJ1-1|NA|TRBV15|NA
CVTSRAWTEAFF
TGTGTCACCAGCAGAGCCTGGACTGAAGCTTTCTTT
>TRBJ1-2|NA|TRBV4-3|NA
CASSHPGGSGHTF
TGCGCCAGCAGCCACCCGGGGGGGAGTGGCCACACCTTC
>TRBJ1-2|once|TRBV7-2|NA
CASSLSTGAYGYTF
TGTGCCAGCAGTTTAAGCACAGGCGCCTATGGCTACACCTTC
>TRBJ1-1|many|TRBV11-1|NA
CASSVRTEESNTEAFF
TGTGCCAGCAGCGTTAGGACAGAGGAAAGTAACACTGAAGCTTTCTTT
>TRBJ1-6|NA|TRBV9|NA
CASSPGEVSPLHF
TGTGCCAGCAGCCCAGGGGAGGTGTCACCCCTCCACTTT
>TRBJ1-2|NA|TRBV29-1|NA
CSVAVGLNYGYTF
TGCAGCGTTGCGGTGGGTCTAAACTATGGCTACACCTTC
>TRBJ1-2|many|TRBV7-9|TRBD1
CASRPTGTNYGYTF
TGTGCCAGCAGACCGACAGGGACTAACTATGGCTACACCTTC
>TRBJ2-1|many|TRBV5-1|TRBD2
CASSLTSGQGREQFF
TGCGCCAGCAGCTTGACTAGCGGGCAGGGAAGGGAGCAGTTCTTC
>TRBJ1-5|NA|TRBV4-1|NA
CASSQEAGSNQPQHF
TGCGCCAGCAGCCAGGAGGCAGGGTCAAATCAGCCCCAGCATTTT
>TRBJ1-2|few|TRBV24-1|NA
CATSDAGERSGYTF
TGTGCCACCAGTGATGCAGGGGAAAGAAGTGGCTACACCTTC
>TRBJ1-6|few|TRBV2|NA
CASTSSYNSPLHF
TGTGCCAGCACTAGCTCCTATAATTCACCCCTCCACTTT
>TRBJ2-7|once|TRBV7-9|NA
CASSLAQGNRNEQYF
TGTGCCAGCAGCTTAGCCCAAGGAAACAGGAACGAGCAGTACTTC
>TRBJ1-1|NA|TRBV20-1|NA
CSANLGDTEAFF
TGCAGTGCTAATTTGGGAGACACTGAAGCTTTCTTT
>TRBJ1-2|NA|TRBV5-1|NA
CASSETRGGYTF
TGCGCCAGCAGCGAGACTCGAGGAGGCTACACCTTC
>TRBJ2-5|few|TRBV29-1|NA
CSVPTGGETQYF
TGCAGCGTTCCGACTGGGGGAGAGACCCAGTACTTC
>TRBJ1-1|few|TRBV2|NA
CASRLHTEAFF
TGTGCCAGCAGACTCCACACTGAAGCTTTCTTT
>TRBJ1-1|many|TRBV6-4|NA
CASSDGAGWTGTEAFF
TGTGCCAGCAGTGACGGGGCGGGCTGGACGGGCACTGAAGCTTTCTTT
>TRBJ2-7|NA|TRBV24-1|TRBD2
CATSDLASGSLDEQYF
TGTGCCACCAGTGATTTGGCTAGCGGGAGTCTCGACGAGCAGTACTTC
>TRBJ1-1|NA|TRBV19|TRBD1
CASRPQGGTEAFF
TGTGCCAGTAGGCCACAGGGGGGCACTGAAGCTTTCTTT
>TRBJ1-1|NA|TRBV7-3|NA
CASSLTPNDEAFF
TGTGCCAGCAGCCTAACTCCGAATGATGAAGCTTTCTTT
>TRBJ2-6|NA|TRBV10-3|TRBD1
CAISGPQGTSSGADVLTF
TGTGCCATCAGTGGGCCACAGGGGACAAGCTCTGGGGCCGACGTCCTGACTTTC
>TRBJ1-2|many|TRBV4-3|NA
CASSQGRGRGYTF
TGCGCCAGCAGCCAAGGACGGGGGAGAGGCTACACCTTC
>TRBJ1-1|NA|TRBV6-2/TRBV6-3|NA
CASRIGGSRGTRPTEAFF
TGTGCCAGCAGAATAGGGGGTTCCAGGGGTACCAGACCGACTGAAGCTTTCTTT
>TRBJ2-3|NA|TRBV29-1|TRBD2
CSVGLAGGSDTQYF
TGCAGCGTTGGTTTAGCGGGAGGCTCAGATACGCAGTATTTT
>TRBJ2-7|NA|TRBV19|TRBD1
CASKARTGGPFYEQYF
TGTGCCAGTAAGGCGCGGACAGGGGGTCCGTTCTACGAGCAGTACTTC
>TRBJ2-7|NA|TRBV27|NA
CASSLGGRDYEQYF
TGTGCCAGCAGTTTAGGGGGAAGGGACTACGAGCAGTACTTC
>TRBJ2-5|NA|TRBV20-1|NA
CSARGGALQETQYF
TGCAGTGCTAGAGGGGGGGCCCTCCAAGAGACCCAGTACTTC
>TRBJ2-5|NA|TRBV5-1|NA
CASSPQTGVGETQYF
TGCGCCAGCAGCCCTCAGACAGGAGTGGGGGAGACCCAGTACTTC
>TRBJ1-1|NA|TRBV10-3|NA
CAISESLGTEAFF
TGTGCCATCAGTGAGTCGCTGGGCACTGAAGCTTTCTTT
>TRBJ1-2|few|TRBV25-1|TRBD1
CASSEWTGPNYGYTF
TGTGCCAGCAGTGAATGGACAGGCCCAAACTATGGCTACACCTTC
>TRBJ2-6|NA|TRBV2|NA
CARRDTSGANVLTF
TGTGCCAGACGGGACACGTCTGGGGCCAACGTCCTGACTTTC
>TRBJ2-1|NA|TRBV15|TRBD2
CATRKLAGDDEQFF
TGTGCCACCAGGAAACTAGCGGGAGACGATGAGCAGTTCTTC
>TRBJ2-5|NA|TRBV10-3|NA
CAISGALETQYF
TGTGCCATCAGTGGAGCCTTGGAGACCCAGTACTTC
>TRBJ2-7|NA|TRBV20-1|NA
CSARAEKSEQYF
TGCAGTGCTAGAGCTGAGAAGTCCGAGCAGTACTTC
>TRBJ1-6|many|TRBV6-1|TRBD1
CASSERTGGSSPLHF
TGTGCCAGCAGTGAGAGGACAGGGGGATCTTCACCCCTCCACTTT
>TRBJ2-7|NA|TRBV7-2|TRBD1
CASSRTGTNEQYF
TGTGCCAGCAGCCGGACAGGGACGAACGAGCAGTACTTC
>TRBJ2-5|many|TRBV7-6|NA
CASSTGGGGRETQYF
TGTGCCAGCAGCACAGGGGGGGGCGGGAGAGAGACCCAGTACTTC
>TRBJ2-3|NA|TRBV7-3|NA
CASSLKIAGDTQYF
TGTGCCAGCAGCTTAAAGATCGCCGGAGATACGCAGTATTTT